The 20 T cell receptor beta chains in this list originate from one sample, sequenced in a study of blood T cell repertoires in acute mononucleosis. The time point was: acute infectious mononucleosis, at clinical presentation within 2 weeks of symptom onset (visit 1). Clones were read by immunoSEQ multiplex PCR, and TCRdb kept only the in-frame ones, dropping some. The table includes some 6,600 clones, about 25% detected once. The starting material was EBV YVL epitope tetramer+ CD8+ T cells sorted from PBMCs, obtained during acute infectious mononucleosis. Noted subset: CD8 T cells binding a tetramer with EBV BRLF1 109-117 peptide (YVL-BR). The receptors here all came from a woman under 30 with infectious mononucleosis caused by EBV.

In its sample, this clone was seen many times. V usage is TRBV11-2 and J usage is TRBJ2-7, with a possible D match to TRBD1 (6 bases). This CDR3 is built from 14 residues. Germline loops: CDR1 SGHAT, CDR2 FQNNGV. Trimming shortened V by 4 bases and J by 0 bases, and 10 bases separated the two germline ends. The CDR3 DNA sequence: TGTGCCAGCAGCTCGCCGGGACACTCCTACGAGCAGTACTTC. It is translated as CASSSPGHSYEQYF.

This clone was seen a single time. This is likely an artifact of a read error, given a far larger clone one base away. The gene calls are TRBV29-1 and TRBJ2-7; possibly TRBD1 or TRBD2 for D (6 bases each). The end of the DNA is better explained by TRBJ2-4, so the J call may be wrong. CDR1 is SQVTM, CDR2 ANQGSEA, per germline. The CDR3 extends over 14 amino acids. The CDR3 here is CSVEVQGGRDIQYF. The CDR3 DNA reads as TGCAGCGTTGAAGTACAGGGAGGAAGGGACATTCAGTACTTC.

This clone was picked up a small number of times. This chain connects TRBV27 to TRBJ2-1; D is unclear. V was cut by 6 bases and J by 6 bases, with 12 bases left in between. Germline loops: CDR1 MNHEY, CDR2 SMNVEV (reference sequence). The CDR3 spans 13 residues. The DNA for the CDR3 is TGTGCCAGCAGCTTCTTCCAGTTCAATGAGCAGTTCTTC. It translates to CASSFFQFNEQFF.

This clone turned up a few times. The chain uses TRBV30 and TRBJ2-1; 7 nucleotides match TRBD2. The CDR3 runs 13 residues. The trim removed 8 bases at V and 5 bases at J, leaving 9 bases unmatched. Germline CDR1 and CDR2: GTSNPN and SVGIG (reference sequence). Here the CDR3 reads CASSAGRDNEQFF. The CDR3 bases are TGTGCCAGCAGCGCTGGGAGGGACAATGAGCAGTTCTTC.

As concerns this clone: The CDR3 carries no conserved terminal phenylalanine or tryptophan, so it likely arises from a read error. No DNA is shown, since the ends of the CDR3 on it are uncertain; the CDR3 is the one TCRdb lists. The chain carries TRBV5-1 and TRBJ2-3; the D call of TRBD2 is as the table states it, not checked on the DNA. The CDR3 adds up to 13 amino acids, both ends counted. CDR1 is SGHRS, CDR2 YFSETQ, per germline. CDR3: CASSLTSGTDTQY.

This clone was found many times. Other DNA variants within this sample encode the same CDR3. J is TRBJ2-3 and V is TRBV7-2, with unresolved D. V was clipped by 2 bases and J by 5 bases, with 8 bases between them. Looked up from germline, CDR1 is SGHTA and CDR2 is FQGNSA. The CDR3 spans 13 residues. CDR3 nucleotides: TGTGCCAGCAGCTTATTGGCCGGAGATACGCAGTATTTT. This translates into CASSLLAGDTQYF.

To note about this clone: Given a far larger clone just one base away, this is likely a sequencing read error. The V gene is TRBV29-1, the J gene TRBJ2-1; no definite D call. This CDR3 is built from 13 residues. Looked up from germline, CDR1 is SQVTM and CDR2 is ANQGSEA. The CDR3 sequence is CSVGQALYNEHFF. The CDR3 region has the DNA TGCAGCGTTGGGCAGGCCCTTTACAATGAGCATTTCTTC.

This chain joins TRBV25-1 and TRBJ2-3; TRBD1 agrees at 10 bases. In germline, CDR1 is MGHDK, CDR2 SYGVNS. With V trimmed by 5 bases and J by 2 bases, 10 bases remained unmatched. The CDR3 contains 17 residues. The CDR3 DNA reads as TGTGCCAGCAGTTCCTGGGACAGGGGCCAAAACACAGATACGCAGTATTTT. This gives the protein CASSSWDRGQNTDTQYF.

CDR3: CASRRTSGSGDTQYF. DNA of the CDR3: TGTGCCAGCAGGCGGACTAGCGGGAGTGGGGATACGCAGTATTTT. The chain carries TRBV28 and TRBJ2-3; 13 bases are a match to TRBD2. The CDR3 contains 15 residues. Germline V gene data show CDR1 as MDHEN and CDR2 as SYDVKM. Trimming removed 6 bases from V and 6 bases from J; junction bases left unmatched: 6.

With respect to this clone: This probably arose from a read error, given a far larger clone one base away. The genes are TRBV7-3 and TRBJ1-1; 7 bases are a match to TRBD1. CDR3 size: 15 residues. Germline V gives CDR1 SGHTA, CDR2 FQGTGA. The CDR3 nucleotides are TGTGCCAGCAGCCCGACGACAGGGTCCGCCACTGAAGGTTTCTTT. It yields the protein CASSPTTGSATEGFF.

A note on this clone: A read error may account for a junction end that differs from germline. This rearrangement joins TRBV10-3 to TRBJ2-1; maybe TRBD2 (6 bases). CDR1 and CDR2 (germline): ENHRY, SYGVKD. The CDR3 runs 13 residues. The CDR3 DNA follows: TGTGCCACCAGTGATTGGGGGGTCGGTGAGCAGTTCTTC. Translation gives CATSDWGVGEQFF.

This clone was seen repeatedly, ten times or more. The chain has TRBV11-2 and TRBJ2-5; the match to TRBD2 covers 8 bases. CDR1 and CDR2 (germline): SGHAT, FQNNGV. V lost 7 bases to trimming and J lost 4 bases; unmatched junction nucleotides: 14. The length of the CDR3 is 16 residues. The CDR3 DNA reads TGTGCCAGCATGAGGGAGTTGGCGGGGGGTGGAGAGACCCAGTACTTC. As protein: CASMRELAGGGETQYF.

As concerns this clone: This is likely an artifact of a read error, given a far larger clone one base away. The rearrangement links TRBV28 to TRBJ2-5; tentatively, D is TRBD2 (6 bases). Germline CDR1 reads MDHEN; CDR2 reads SYDVKM. This CDR3 spans 15 amino acids. V lost 3 bases, J lost 4 bases, and 15 bases lay in between. CDR3 sequence reads: CASSFLEGRAETQYF. For the CDR3, the DNA is TGTGCCAGCAGTTTCCTGGAGGGCCGGGCAGAGACCCAGTACTTC.

This clone has only a few counts. The germline gene is not matched at one end of the junction; a read error may be the cause. The rearrangement links TRBV7-3 to TRBJ2-7; 8 positions agree with TRBD1. The CDR3 extends over 13 amino acids. Germline V gene lookup returns CDR1 SGHTA and CDR2 FQGTGA. For the CDR3, the DNA is TGCGCCAGCGCCGTGGGACAGGACTACGAGCAGTACTTC. It translates to CASAVGQDYEQYF.

In this sample, this clone is medium-sized. The V gene is TRBV5-4, the J gene TRBJ2-7, with D tentatively TRBD1 (6 bases). Germline assignment: CDR1 SGHNT and CDR2 YYREEE (reference sequence). Between the trimmed V and J ends, which lost 1 base and 1 base, there was a span of 18 bases. The CDR3 is made up of 17 amino acids. The DNA of the CDR3 is TGTGCCAGCAGCTTGTTCCAAAAACAGGGCGAGTCCTACGAGCAGTACTTC. Its protein product is CASSLFQKQGESYEQYF.

This clone was recorded once. With only one base between it and a far larger clone, this is likely a read error. V and J are TRBV7-2 and TRBJ2-1; D may be TRBD1 (6 bases). This CDR3 region has 18 residues. From germline, CDR1 is SGHTA and CDR2 FQGNSA. Trimming cost V 5 bases and J 2 bases, with 22 bases left between them. The CDR3 nucleotides read TGTGCCAGCAGCGTCCGTAACAGGGTAGGGAACCCCTACAATGAGCAGTTCTTC. It yields the protein CASSVRNRVGNPYNEQFF.

This clone was found many times. The chain links TRBV6-4 to TRBJ2-7; no clear D gene. CDR3 length: 12 residues. V dropped 6 bases and J dropped 3 bases, with 9 bases sitting between them. Germline V lookup: CDR1 MRHNA, CDR2 SNTAGT. CDR3 DNA: TGTGCCAGCAGCCCGGTCAACTACGAGCAGTACTTC. It yields the protein CASSPVNYEQYF.

J is TRBJ2-1 and V is TRBV11-2; 8 bases line up with TRBD1. In germline, CDR1 is SGHAT, CDR2 FQNNGV. This CDR3 has 15 amino acids. The ends lost 6 bases at V and 8 bases at J; junction bases unmatched: 12. CDR3 DNA: TGTGCCAGCAGTTACCGGGCAGGGGGCAGCGATGAGCAGTTCTTC. It codes for CASSYRAGGSDEQFF.

This clone was recorded only once. V gene TRBV5-6 combines with J gene TRBJ2-1, with D possibly being TRBD1 or TRBD2 (5 bases each). Trimming removed 8 bases from V and 0 bases from J, with 12 bases in between. The CDR3 sequence is 14 residues long. In germline, CDR1 is SGHDT, CDR2 YYEEEE. The CDR3 DNA reads TGTGCCAGTACTCCGGGGCCCTCCTACAATGAGCAGTTCTTC. It specifies CASTPGPSYNEQFF.

This clone was detected a few times. The chain recombines TRBV7-9 with TRBJ2-7, with TRBD2 identical over 12 bases. The CDR3 is made up of 14 amino acids. V shed 4 bases and J 5 bases; nucleotides not matched to a gene: 3. Germline V lookup: CDR1 SEHNR, CDR2 FQNEAQ (reference sequence). Written as DNA, the CDR3 is TGTGCCAGCAGCTCGACTAGCGGGAGCCACGAGCAGTACTTC. It yields the protein CASSSTSGSHEQYF.